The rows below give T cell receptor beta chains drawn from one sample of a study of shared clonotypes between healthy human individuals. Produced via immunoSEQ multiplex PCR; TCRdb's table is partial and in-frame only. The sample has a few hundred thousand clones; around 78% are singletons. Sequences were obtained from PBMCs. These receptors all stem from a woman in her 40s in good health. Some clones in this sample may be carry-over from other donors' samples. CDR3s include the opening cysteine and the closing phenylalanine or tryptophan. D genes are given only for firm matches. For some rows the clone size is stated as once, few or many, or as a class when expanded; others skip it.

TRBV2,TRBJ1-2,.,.,CASSKVAEPYYGYTF,TGTGCCAGCAGTAAGGTGGCAGAACCCTACTATGGCTACACCTTC
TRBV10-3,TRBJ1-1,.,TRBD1,CAISGTGETEAFF,TGTGCCATCTCCGGGACAGGAGAGACTGAAGCTTTCTTT
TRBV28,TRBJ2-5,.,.,CASSFPGLETQYF,TGTGCCAGCAGTTTCCCAGGGTTGGAGACCCAGTACTTC
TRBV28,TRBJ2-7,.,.,CATSQGAAYEQYF,TGTGCCACCTCGCAAGGGGCAGCGTACGAGCAGTACTTC
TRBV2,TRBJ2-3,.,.,CASSELLAADTQYF,TGTGCCAGCAGTGAACTGCTCGCCGCAGATACGCAGTATTTT
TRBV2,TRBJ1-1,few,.,CASSGREYTEAFF,TGTGCCAGCAGTGGGAGGGAGTACACTGAAGCTTTCTTT
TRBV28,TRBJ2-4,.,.,CASSLGQLAKNIQYF,TGTGCCAGCAGCTTAGGACAACTAGCCAAAAACATTCAGTACTTC
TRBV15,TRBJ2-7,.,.,CATSRDSVGIYEQYF,TGTGCCACCAGCAGAGATTCCGTAGGGATTTACGAGCAGTACTTC
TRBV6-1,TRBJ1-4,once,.,CASSVDHDFEKLFF,TGTGCCAGCAGTGTGGACCATGATTTTGAAAAACTGTTTTTT
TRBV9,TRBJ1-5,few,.,CASSVGQGMDQPQHF,TGTGCCAGCAGCGTAGGTCAGGGCATGGATCAGCCCCAGCATTTT
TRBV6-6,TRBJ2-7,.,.,CASSYPGPGKIYEQYF,TGTGCCAGCAGCTATCCGGGACCCGGGAAGATCTACGAGCAGTACTTC
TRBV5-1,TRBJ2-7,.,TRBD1,CASSLGTVTYEQYF,TGCGCCAGCAGCCTCGGGACAGTAACCTACGAGCAGTACTTC
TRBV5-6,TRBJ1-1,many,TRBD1,CASSLGTGVEDTEAFF,TGTGCCAGCAGCTTGGGGACAGGGGTTGAGGACACTGAAGCTTTCTTT
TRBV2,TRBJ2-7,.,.,CASSADGRGYEQYF,TGTGCCAGCAGTGCGGACGGCCGGGGCTACGAACAGTACTTC
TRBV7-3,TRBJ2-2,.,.,CASRTHQNTGELFF,TGTGCCAGCAGGACACACCAGAACACCGGGGAGCTGTTTTTT
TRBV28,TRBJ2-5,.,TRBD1,CASSPPPRTGVRETQYF,TGTGCCAGCAGTCCGCCTCCCCGGACAGGGGTTCGCGAGACCCAGTACTTC
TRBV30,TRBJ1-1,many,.,CAWRSGTLGAFF,TGTGCCTGGAGGTCAGGGACACTGGGAGCTTTCTTT
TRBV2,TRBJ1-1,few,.,CASKGNLGTQARAFF,TGTGCCAGCAAGGGAAACCTGGGGACACAGGCGCGAGCTTTCTTT
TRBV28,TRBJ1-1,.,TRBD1,CASTFGTENTEAFF,TGTGCCAGCACCTTTGGGACAGAGAACACTGAAGCTTTCTTT
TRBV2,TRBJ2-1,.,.,CASSVRHLYNEQFF,TGTGCCAGCAGTGTGAGACACCTATACAATGAGCAGTTCTTC